Following are 29 T cell receptor beta chains from one sample sequenced in a study of T cell repertoires in cytomegalovirus infection. TCRdb reprocessed the reads with MiXCR, giving one entry per CDR3 protein. The repertoire holds about a million distinct CDR3 sequences, with around 32% as singletons. These receptors lack a known antigen. Sequenced material: cultured CD8+ T cells from PBMCs, taken from culture after CMV antigen stimulation. The receptors were gathered from a human donor in good health (CMV status not recorded). Some clones in this sample may be carry-over from other donors' samples.

The V and J genes are TRBV6-2 or TRBV6-3 and TRBJ2-3, with D perhaps given as TRBD1 or TRBD2 (7 bases each). V was clipped by 8 bases and J by 11 bases, with 14 bases between them. The germline V gene encodes CDR1 MNHEY and CDR2 SVGEGT. The CDR3 extends over 11 amino acids. The CDR3 is CASWEGAKQYF. The CDR3 DNA follows: TGTGCCAGCTGGGAGGGGGCGAAGCAGTATTTT.

The count of this clonotype is one. Germline and junction disagree at one end, which may indicate a read error. The CDR3 DNA follows: TGTGCCAGCAGCTTTGTACAGCCTCAAGAGACCCGGTACTTC. This codes for CASSFVQPQETRYF. The chain employs TRBV7-6 and TRBJ2-5; no clear D. The CDR3 is 14 amino acids. Germline loops: CDR1 SGHVS, CDR2 FNYEAQ.

This clonotype occurred a few times. This rearrangement joins TRBV6-1 to TRBJ2-7, with D hard to call. CDR1 and CDR2 (germline): MNHNS, SASEGT. The CDR3 length is 12 residues. Trimming removed 8 bases from V and 5 bases from J, with 13 bases in between. The CDR3 here is CASQSRLNEQYV. DNA of the CDR3: TGTGCCAGCCAGTCCAGGCTCAACGAGCAGTACGTC.

CDR3: CASSLVGVYEQYF. Written as DNA, the CDR3 is TGTGCCAGCAGCTTAGTCGGGGTTTACGAGCAGTACTTC. The V call is TRBV7-8, the J call TRBJ2-7; D perhaps matches TRBD2 (5 bases). The CDR3 totals 13 residues. CDR1 and CDR2 from the germline V gene are SGHVS and FQNEAQ. The V end was cut by 1 base, the J end by 4 bases, with 8 bases between.

This clonotype occurred a few times. The V and J genes are TRBV7-9 and TRBJ2-4; D gene uncertain. Trimming pared 3 bases from V and 5 bases from J, leaving 8 bases between. Germline V gene lookup returns CDR1 SEHNR and CDR2 FQNEAQ (reference sequence). This CDR3 region has 13 residues. The CDR3 coding sequence is TGTGCCAGCAGCTTTGGACCGCAAAACATTCAGTACTTC. Translation gives CASSFGPQNIQYF.

This rearrangement joins TRBV6-8 to TRBJ2-1; perhaps D is TRBD1 or TRBD2 (6 bases each). Trimming cost V 3 bases and J 5 bases, with 14 bases left between them. The CDR3 totals 15 residues. Germline V CDR1 and CDR2: MNHGY, SAAAGT. CDR3 nucleotides: TGTGCCAGCAGTTATATGGTGGGGGGCCACAATGAGCAGTTCTTC. Its protein product is CASSYMVGGHNEQFF.

On this clonotype: At one end the junction does not follow the germline gene, possibly because of a read error. This sequence joins TRBV7-7 and TRBJ2-5, with D perhaps matching TRBD2 (5 bases). Germline loops: CDR1 SSHAT, CDR2 FNYEAQ (reference sequence). This CDR3 has 14 amino acids. The CDR3, as DNA: TGTGCTAGCACCGGCGGAGGACCTGGGGAGACCCAGTACTTC. Amino acids: CASTGGGPGETQYF. Full variable domain (outside the CDR3, taken from reference TRBV7-7 and TRBJ2-5): GAGVSQSPRYKVTKRGQDVTLRCDPISSHATLYWYQQALGQGPEFLTYFNYEAQPDKSGLPSDRFSAERPEGSISTLTIQRTEQRDSAMYRCASTGGGPGETQYFGPGTRLLVL.

This clonotype was seen a handful of times. The chain is built from TRBV27 and TRBJ2-7, with D maybe TRBD1 (5 bases). Germline V gene data show CDR1 as MNHEY and CDR2 as SMNVEV (reference sequence). V lost 3 bases and J lost 3, with 12 bases in between. This CDR3 has 14 amino acids. The CDR3 DNA reads as TGTGCCAGCAGTTTTAGGGGCCAGATCTACGAGCAGTACTTC. It translates to CASSFRGQIYEQYF.

This clonotype was counted a few times. The rearrangement joins TRBV7-3 to TRBJ2-1; 10 bases map to TRBD2. V dropped 5 bases and J dropped 0; count of bases not matched to a gene: 10. The germline gives CDR1 SGHTA, CDR2 FQGTGA. The CDR3 is 18 amino acids. The CDR3 coding sequence is TGTGCCAGCAGCCTTGACGGAGCGGGGGGGAGCTCCTACAATGAGCAGTTCTTC. As protein: CASSLDGAGGSSYNEQFF.

There are many counts of this clonotype. This chain connects TRBV7-2 to TRBJ2-1; 13 bases align to TRBD2. Per germline, CDR1 SGHTA and CDR2 FQGNSA. The CDR3 runs 18 residues. Trimming took 6 bases from V and 2 from J; bases not matched to a gene: 10. The CDR3 loop is CASSLRLAGGTAYNEQFF. The DNA of the CDR3 is TGTGCCAGCAGTTTAAGACTAGCGGGGGGCACCGCCTACAATGAGCAGTTCTTC.

The V and J genes are TRBV5-4 and TRBJ2-3, with D possibly called TRBD1 or TRBD2 (5 bases each). The germline V gene encodes CDR1 SGHNT and CDR2 YYREEE (reference sequence). CDR3 size: 15 residues. With 4 bases removed from V and 2 bases from J, the gap between germline ends came to 14 bases. Here the CDR3 DNA reads TGTGCCAGCAGCCCGGGGACCGACAACACAGATACGCAGTATTTT. Translating it yields CASSPGTDNTDTQYF.

A note on this clonotype: Germline is not matched at one junction end, which may reflect a read error. This sequence joins TRBV20-1 and TRBJ2-2, with D perhaps assigned TRBD1 or TRBD2 (5 bases each). The CDR3 sequence is 17 residues long. Germline V gives CDR1 DFQATT, CDR2 SNEGSKA (reference sequence). The CDR3 protein is CSARDHLGDAYTGELLF. CDR3 coding DNA: TGCAGTGCTAGAGATCATCTAGGGGACGCATACACCGGGGAGCTACTTTTT.

The chain links TRBV7-2 to TRBJ1-4, with a possible D match to TRBD1 (5 bases). The CDR3 sequence is 14 residues long. Trimming cost V 5 bases and J 3 bases, with 10 bases left between them. The V gene's germline CDR1 is SGHTA and CDR2 FQGNSA. The CDR3 loop is CASSPDSPNEKLFF. CDR3 sequence (DNA): TGTGCCAGCAGCCCAGACAGCCCTAATGAAAAACTGTTTTTT.

This clonotype occurred a few times. V usage is TRBV6-5 and J usage is TRBJ2-2; no definite D call. This CDR3 region has 13 residues. Trimming took off 2 bases at V and 9 bases at J, with 10 bases between the two ends. From germline, CDR1 is MNHEY and CDR2 SVGAGI. As DNA, the CDR3 is TGTGCCAGCAGTTACAGCCCAATCAGGGAGCTGTTTTTT. Protein: CASSYSPIRELFF.

This clonotype has at least ten counts. V usage is TRBV6-1 and J usage is TRBJ1-6; possibly TRBD1 for D (6 bases). The V end lost 5 bases, the J end lost 8 bases, and 13 bases lay between the germline ends. CDR1 MNHNS and CDR2 SASEGT come from the germline V gene. CDR3 length: 14 amino acids. CDR3 DNA sequence: TGTGCCAGCAGTAGGGGGAGCCGGGATTCACCCCTCCACTTT. Translating it yields CASSRGSRDSPLHF.

This clonotype was picked up a small number of times. The V gene is TRBV4-1, the J gene TRBJ1-1, with D hard to call. The CDR3 is 11 amino acids. V lost 7 bases, J lost 3 bases, and 6 bases lay in between. CDR1 and CDR2 from the germline V gene are MGHRA and YSYEKL. The CDR3 bases are TGCGCCAGCAAGGGCGACACTGAAGCTTTCTTT. It encodes CASKGDTEAFF.

This chain joins TRBV5-6 and TRBJ1-5; D gene uncertain. Trimming shortened V by 0 bases and J by 2 bases, and 9 bases separated the two germline ends. Germline V gene lookup returns CDR1 SGHDT and CDR2 YYEEEE. The length of the CDR3 is 15 residues. DNA for the CDR3: TGTGCCAGCAGCTTGGCGATCAGCGGCAATCAGCCCCAGCATTTT. It codes for CASSLAISGNQPQHF. Variable domain in full (rest from reference TRBV5-6 and TRBJ1-5): DAGVTQSPTHLIKTRGQQVTLRCSPKSGHDTVSWYQQALGQGPQFIFQYYEEEERQRGNFPDRFSGHQFPNYSSELNVNALLLGDSALYLCASSLAISGNQPQHFGDGTRLSIL.

This clonotype appeared a few times. This rearrangement joins TRBV7-8 to TRBJ2-7, with D tentatively TRBD2 (6 bases). V lost 5 bases, J lost 3 bases, and 14 bases lay in between. Germline V gene lookup returns CDR1 SGHVS and CDR2 FQNEAQ. CDR3 size: 14 residues. The DNA for the CDR3 is TGTGCCAGCAGCCGGGACCCGGGGGTCTACGAGCAGTACTTC. Translation gives CASSRDPGVYEQYF.

The sample holds one count of this clonotype. The rearrangement links TRBV5-1 to TRBJ1-2; 8 bases are shared with TRBD1. The CDR3 totals 15 residues. Germline V gives CDR1 SGHRS, CDR2 YFSETQ. The junction had 13 bases not matched to a gene; V was cut back by 4 bases and J by 8 bases. DNA of the CDR3: TGCGCCAGCAGCCTCTATGAGGACAGGGTGAGCGGCTACACCTTC. Translating it yields CASSLYEDRVSGYTF.

This clonotype was detected ten times or more. V is TRBV7-9 and J is TRBJ2-7; 8 bases line up with TRBD2. The trim removed 1 base at V and 2 bases at J, leaving 4 bases unmatched. The CDR3 extends over 15 amino acids. Germline V gives CDR1 SEHNR, CDR2 FQNEAQ (reference sequence). CDR3 coding DNA: TGTGCCAGCAGCTTAGATCTGGGACTAGCCTACGAGCAGTACTTC. This gives the protein CASSLDLGLAYEQYF.

V gene TRBV27 combines with J gene TRBJ1-5, with D maybe TRBD1 (6 bases). The CDR3 runs to 14 residues. Per the germline V gene, CDR1 is MNHEY and CDR2 is SMNVEV (reference sequence). Trimming removed 6 bases from V and 3 bases from J, with 12 bases in between. CDR3: CASRAGGANQPQHF. CDR3 DNA: TGTGCCAGCAGGGCGGGGGGCGCCAATCAGCCCCAGCATTTT.

The table lists this clonotype with a few counts. This chain connects TRBV10-2 to TRBJ2-5; D unclear. CDR3 length: 10 amino acids. V was shortened by 3 bases and J by 7 bases, with 3 bases between the two germline ends. Germline CDR1 WSHSY, CDR2 SAAADI. In nucleotides, the CDR3 is TGCGCCAGCAGTGATGGGACCCAGTACTTC. Residues: CASSDGTQYF.

The chain recombines TRBV6-2 or TRBV6-3 with TRBJ2-1; a possible D gene is TRBD1 (7 bases). Germline-derived CDR1 and CDR2 are MNHEY and SVGEGT. The CDR3 extends over 16 amino acids. The ends were cut back, 1 base at V and 5 bases at J, with 15 bases in the middle. CDR3 sequence reads: CASSYLIRGVDNEQFF. The CDR3 DNA reads TGTGCCAGCAGTTACTTAATCAGGGGGGTGGACAATGAGCAGTTCTTC.

This clonotype showed up just a few times. The chain is built from TRBV6-2 or TRBV6-3 and TRBJ2-6; the D gene could be TRBD1 or TRBD2 (5 bases each). The V end lost 1 base, the J end lost 0 bases, and 19 bases lay between the germline ends. The germline V gene encodes CDR1 MNHEY and CDR2 SVGEGT. CDR3 length equals 20 residues. CDR3 nucleotide sequence: TGTGCCAGCAGTTACTTTGCGGCCGGGACGCCTACCTCTGGGGCCAACGTCCTGACTTTC. Protein sequence: CASSYFAAGTPTSGANVLTF.

As concerns this clonotype: Lacking the conserved final phenylalanine or tryptophan, this CDR3 likely reflects a read error. The chain recombines TRBV7-2 with TRBJ2-4; 9 nucleotides line up with TRBD1. Germline V gene lookup returns CDR1 SGHTA and CDR2 FQGNSA. The trim removed 5 bases at V and 2 bases at J, leaving 4 bases unmatched. The CDR3 is 15 amino acids. CDR3 sequence: CASSTDRGPKNIQYY. CDR3 coding DNA: TGTGCCAGCAGCACGGACAGGGGACCCAAAAACATTCAGTACTAC.

This rearrangement joins TRBV6-2 or TRBV6-3 to TRBJ2-2, with D perhaps matching TRBD2 (5 bases). Per the germline V gene, CDR1 is MNHEY and CDR2 is SVGEGT. V was trimmed by 2 bases and J by 0 bases, leaving 13 bases between them. The CDR3 spans 17 residues. The CDR3 region has the DNA TGTGCCAGCAGTTACCCGACCGTCGGGGCGAACACCGGGGAGCTGTTTTTT. Translation: CASSYPTVGANTGELFF.

V is TRBV5-1 and J is TRBJ2-1; TRBD2 agrees at 7 bases. This CDR3 has 17 amino acids. Germline V gives CDR1 SGHRS, CDR2 YFSETQ. V was clipped by 3 bases and J by 0 bases; unmatched bases: 9. CDR3 sequence (DNA): TGCGCCAGCAGCTCGCCGTTATGGGGGGGCTCCTACAATGAGCAGTTCTTC. It is translated as CASSSPLWGGSYNEQFF.

A few counts support this clonotype. The V and J genes are TRBV6-6 and TRBJ2-1; tentatively, D is TRBD2 (7 bases). The V end lost 0 bases, the J end lost 9 bases, and 12 bases lay between the germline ends. The CDR3 runs 14 residues. The germline V gene has CDR1 MNHNY and CDR2 SVGAGI (reference sequence). For the CDR3, the DNA is TGTGCCAGCAGTTACTCGAGGGGGGGCGGTGAGCAGTTCTTC. Protein: CASSYSRGGGEQFF.

Ten or more counts support this clonotype. The CDR3 region has the DNA TGTGCCAGCACCGACCCCCGGACGGTGAAAGAGACCCAGTACTTC. Residues: CASTDPRTVKETQYF. The chain employs TRBV12-3 or TRBV12-4 and TRBJ2-5, with no clear D. Trimming left V 7 bases short and J 3 bases short, with 18 bases between. CDR3 length: 15 residues.